The sample holds a few counts of the clone carrying this TCR beta chain. Its target is unknown. This entry belongs to a study of cytomegalovirus exposure and HLA in healthy donors. Study results and limitations: Likely technical artifact: a cluster of highly shared sequence variants.

Donors consisted of healthy bone marrow donors. Primers for the PCR totalled 60 Vbeta and 13 Jbeta. The authors' processing: It was a later analysis that counted approximately 81 million unique TCR beta chains, of which approximately 11 million were shared. Generated by immunoSEQ multiplex PCR, the TCRdb table keeps only in-frame clones and is missing some. V, J and clone size are taken as reported in that table, and D and trimming were inferred from the DNA itself. The profile covers about 76,000 clones, with around 70% appearing a single time and 16% taken by the ten largest. This CDR3 is 13 amino acids long. CDR1 is SGHDT, CDR2 YYEEEE, per germline. The germline V and J ends were trimmed by 4 bases and 0 bases, with 7 bases remaining between them.

The specimen was PBMCs. This TCR was recovered from a woman between 40 and 50 years old in good health and CMV-seropositive. The V and J genes are TRBV5-6 and TRBJ2-5; D might be TRBD1 (6 bases). CDR3 nucleotides: TGTGCCAGCAGCCACAGGGACCAAGAGACCCAGTACTTC. This encodes CASSHRDQETQYF.